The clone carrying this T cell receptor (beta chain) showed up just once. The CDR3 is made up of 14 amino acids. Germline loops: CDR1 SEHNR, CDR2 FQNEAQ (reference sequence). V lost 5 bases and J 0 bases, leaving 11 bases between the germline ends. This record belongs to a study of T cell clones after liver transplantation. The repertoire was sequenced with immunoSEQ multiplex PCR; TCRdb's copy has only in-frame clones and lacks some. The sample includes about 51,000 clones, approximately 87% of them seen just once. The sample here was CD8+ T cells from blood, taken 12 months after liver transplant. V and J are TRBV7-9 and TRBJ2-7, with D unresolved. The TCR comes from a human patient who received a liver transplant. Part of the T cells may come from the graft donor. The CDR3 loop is CASSPVTLSYEQYF. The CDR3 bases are TGTGCCAGCAGCCCCGTGACACTCTCCTACGAGCAGTACTTC.